The clone carrying this TCR beta chain was found a few times. Its antigen is unknown. These data come from a study of blood T cells in healthy people across ages. Whole-study findings and limits: Donors of long life had a larger count of naive CD4+ cells and greater diversity than aged donors.

Healthy individuals of Caucasian origin from Russia, aged roughly 6 to 90, served as donors. Per sample, a minimum of 6 million PBMCs were isolated. Trimming shortened V by 0 bases and J by 5 bases, and 17 bases separated the two germline ends. From germline, CDR1 is SGHRS and CDR2 YFSETQ. The CDR3 is made up of 16 amino acids. Through a sample-barcoded 5' primer and a J-beta primer mix, a second PCR was run for 7 to 11 cycles. TCRdb re-analysed the 5' RACE reads in MiXCR, keeping a single row per CDR3 protein. The table has around 800,000 distinct CDR3 sequences, about a quarter seen once. This sample was shared with a second study, whose subject was T cells of mothers and their children. As that study records: The study found thymic selection shapes TCR recombination output similarly in related and unrelated pairs.

The clonotype originates from a boy between 10 and 17 years old in good health. Sequencing was performed on blood. The chain links TRBV5-1 to TRBJ2-5, with a tentative D call TRBD1 (6 bases). This CDR3 is CASSLVSVRGEETQYF. The CDR3 nucleotides read TGCGCCAGCAGCTTGGTATCCGTCAGGGGCGAGGAGACCCAGTACTTC.